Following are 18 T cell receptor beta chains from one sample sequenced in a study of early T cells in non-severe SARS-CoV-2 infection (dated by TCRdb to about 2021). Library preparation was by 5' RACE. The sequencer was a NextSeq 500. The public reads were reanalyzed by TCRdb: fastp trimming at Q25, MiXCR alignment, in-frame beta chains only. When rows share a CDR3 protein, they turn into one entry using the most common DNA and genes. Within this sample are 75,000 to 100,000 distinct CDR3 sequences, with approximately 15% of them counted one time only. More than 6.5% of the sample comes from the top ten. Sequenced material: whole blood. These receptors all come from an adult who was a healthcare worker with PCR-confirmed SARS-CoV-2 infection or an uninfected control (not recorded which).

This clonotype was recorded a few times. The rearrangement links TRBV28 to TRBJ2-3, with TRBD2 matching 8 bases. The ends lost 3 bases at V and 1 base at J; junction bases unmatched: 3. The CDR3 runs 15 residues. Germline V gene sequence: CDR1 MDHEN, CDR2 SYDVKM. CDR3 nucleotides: TGTGCCAGCAGTTTGATCGGGGGGGGCACAGATACGCAGTATTTT. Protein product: CASSLIGGGTDTQYF. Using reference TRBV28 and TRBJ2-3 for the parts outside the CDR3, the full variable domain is DVKVTQSSRYLVKRTGEKVFLECVQDMDHENMFWYRQDPGLGLRLIYFSYDVKMKEKGDIPEGYSVSREKKERFSLILESASTNQTSMYLCASSLIGGGTDTQYFGPGTRLTVL.

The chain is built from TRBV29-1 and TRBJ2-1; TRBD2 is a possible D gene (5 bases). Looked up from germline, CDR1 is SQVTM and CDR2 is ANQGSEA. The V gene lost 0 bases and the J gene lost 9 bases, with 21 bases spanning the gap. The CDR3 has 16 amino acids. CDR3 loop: CSVEDPAFKGRTEQFF. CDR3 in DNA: TGCAGCGTTGAAGACCCTGCCTTTAAAGGGAGAACTGAGCAGTTCTTC.

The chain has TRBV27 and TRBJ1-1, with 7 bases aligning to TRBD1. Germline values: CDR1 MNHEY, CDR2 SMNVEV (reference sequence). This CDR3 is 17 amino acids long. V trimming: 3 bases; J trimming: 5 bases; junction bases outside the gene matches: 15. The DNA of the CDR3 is TGTGCCAGCAGTTTCCGTACAGTAGGGGGCTGGTGGACTGAAGCTTTCTTT. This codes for CASSFRTVGGWWTEAFF.

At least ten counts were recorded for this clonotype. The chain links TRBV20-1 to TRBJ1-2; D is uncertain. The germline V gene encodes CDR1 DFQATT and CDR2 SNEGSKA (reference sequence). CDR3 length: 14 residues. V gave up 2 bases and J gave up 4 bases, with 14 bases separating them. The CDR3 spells CSARTLGGGYGYTF. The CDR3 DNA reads TGCAGTGCTAGAACTCTGGGAGGAGGCTATGGCTACACCTTC.

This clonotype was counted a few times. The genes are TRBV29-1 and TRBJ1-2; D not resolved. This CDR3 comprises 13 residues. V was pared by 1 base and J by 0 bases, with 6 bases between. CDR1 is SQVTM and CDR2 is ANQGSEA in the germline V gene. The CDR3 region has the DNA TGCAGCGTTGAAGCGGGCCCTAACTATGGCTACACCTTC. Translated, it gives CSVEAGPNYGYTF.

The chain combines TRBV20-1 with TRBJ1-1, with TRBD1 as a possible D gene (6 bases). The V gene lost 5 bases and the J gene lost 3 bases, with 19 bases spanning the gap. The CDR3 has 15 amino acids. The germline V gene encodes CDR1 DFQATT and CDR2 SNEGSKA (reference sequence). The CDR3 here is CSAQTGFEKHTEAFF. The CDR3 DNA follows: TGCAGTGCTCAAACAGGGTTTGAGAAGCACACTGAAGCTTTCTTT.

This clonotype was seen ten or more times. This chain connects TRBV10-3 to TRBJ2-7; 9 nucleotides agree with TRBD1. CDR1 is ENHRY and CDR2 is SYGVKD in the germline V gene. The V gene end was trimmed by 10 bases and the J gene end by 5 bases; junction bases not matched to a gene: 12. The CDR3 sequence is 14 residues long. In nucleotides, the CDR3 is TGTGCCACAATAACCGGGACAGGGACCCACGAGCAGTACTTC. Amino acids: CATITGTGTHEQYF.

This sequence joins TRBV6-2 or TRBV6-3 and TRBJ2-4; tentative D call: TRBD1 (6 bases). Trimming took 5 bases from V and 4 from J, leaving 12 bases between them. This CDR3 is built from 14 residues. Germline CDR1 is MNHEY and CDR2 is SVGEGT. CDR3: CASSLEQGKNIQYF. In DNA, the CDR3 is TGTGCCAGCAGTCTGGAGCAGGGGAAAAACATTCAGTACTTC.

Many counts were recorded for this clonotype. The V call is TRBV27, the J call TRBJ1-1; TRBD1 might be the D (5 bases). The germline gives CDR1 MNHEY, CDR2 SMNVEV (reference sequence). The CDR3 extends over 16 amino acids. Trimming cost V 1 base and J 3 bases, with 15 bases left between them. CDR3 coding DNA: TGTGCCAGCAGTTTATTAGCAGGGAGGACCCACACTGAAGCTTTCTTT. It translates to CASSLLAGRTHTEAFF.

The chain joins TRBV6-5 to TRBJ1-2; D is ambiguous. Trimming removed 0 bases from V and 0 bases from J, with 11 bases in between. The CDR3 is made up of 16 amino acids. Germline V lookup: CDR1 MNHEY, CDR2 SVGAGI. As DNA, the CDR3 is TGTGCCAGCAGTTACTCGGATCGGACGGCTAACTATGGCTACACCTTC. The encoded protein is CASSYSDRTANYGYTF.

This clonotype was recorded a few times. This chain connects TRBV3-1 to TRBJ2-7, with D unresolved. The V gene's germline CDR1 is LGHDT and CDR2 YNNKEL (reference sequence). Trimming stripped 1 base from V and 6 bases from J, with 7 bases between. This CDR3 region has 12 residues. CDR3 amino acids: CASSQARSEQYF. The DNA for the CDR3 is TGTGCCAGCAGCCAAGCTCGTTCCGAGCAGTACTTC.

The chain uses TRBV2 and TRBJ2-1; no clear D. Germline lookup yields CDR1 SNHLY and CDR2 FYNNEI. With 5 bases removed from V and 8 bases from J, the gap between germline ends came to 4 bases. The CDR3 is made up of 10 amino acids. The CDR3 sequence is CASSPDEQFF. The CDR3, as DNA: TGTGCCAGCAGTCCGGATGAGCAGTTCTTC.

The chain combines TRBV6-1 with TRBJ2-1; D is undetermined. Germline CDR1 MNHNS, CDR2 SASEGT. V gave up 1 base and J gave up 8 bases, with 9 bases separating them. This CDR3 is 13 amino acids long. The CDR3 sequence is CASSEGSSYEQFF. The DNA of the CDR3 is TGTGCCAGCAGTGAAGGGTCAAGTTATGAGCAGTTCTTC.

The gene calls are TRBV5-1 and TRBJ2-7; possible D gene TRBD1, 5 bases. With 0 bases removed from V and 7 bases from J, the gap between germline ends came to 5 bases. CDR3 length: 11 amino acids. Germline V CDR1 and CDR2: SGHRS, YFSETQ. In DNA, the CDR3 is TGCGCCAGCAGCTTGGACAGGGAGCAGTACTTC. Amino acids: CASSLDREQYF.

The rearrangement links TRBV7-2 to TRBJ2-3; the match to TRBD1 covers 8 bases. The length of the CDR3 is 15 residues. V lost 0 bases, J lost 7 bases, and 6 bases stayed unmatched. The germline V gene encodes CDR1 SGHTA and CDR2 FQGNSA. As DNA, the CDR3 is TGTGCCAGCAGCTTAGCGCCAGGGGGCGATTATACGCAGTATTTT. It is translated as CASSLAPGGDYTQYF.

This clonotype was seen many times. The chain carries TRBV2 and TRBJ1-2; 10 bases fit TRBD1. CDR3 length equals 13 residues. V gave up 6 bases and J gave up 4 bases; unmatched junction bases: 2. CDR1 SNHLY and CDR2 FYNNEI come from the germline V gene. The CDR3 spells CASSRDRGYGYTF. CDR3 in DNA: TGTGCCAGCAGCCGGGACAGGGGCTATGGCTACACCTTC.

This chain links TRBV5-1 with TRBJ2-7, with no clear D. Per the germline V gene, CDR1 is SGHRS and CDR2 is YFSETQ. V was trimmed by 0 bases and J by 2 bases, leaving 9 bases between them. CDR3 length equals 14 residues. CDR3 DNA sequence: TGCGCCAGCAGCTTGGCCGTCACTACCTACGAGCAGTACTTC. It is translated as CASSLAVTTYEQYF. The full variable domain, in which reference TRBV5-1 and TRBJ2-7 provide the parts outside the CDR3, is KAGVTQTPRYLIKTRGQQVTLSCSPISGHRSVSWYQQTPGQGLQFLFEYFSETQRNKGNFPGRFSGRQFSNSRSEMNVSTLELGDSALYLCASSLAVTTYEQYFGPGTRLTVT.

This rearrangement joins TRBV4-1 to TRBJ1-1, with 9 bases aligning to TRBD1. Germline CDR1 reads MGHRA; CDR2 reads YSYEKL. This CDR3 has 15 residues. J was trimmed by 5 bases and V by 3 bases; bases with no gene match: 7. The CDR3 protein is CASSQGRQGVTEAFF. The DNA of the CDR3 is TGCGCCAGCAGCCAGGGACGACAGGGGGTTACTGAAGCTTTCTTT.